This T cell receptor beta chain was recorded in a study of OX40 agonist ivuxolimab in advanced cancers. Overall study context: Treatment received earlier with anti-PD-1, anti-PD-L1 or anti-CTLA-4 agents was allowed, and around 40% had some.

This CDR3 contains 15 residues. Per the germline V gene, CDR1 is SGHNT and CDR2 is YYREEE (reference sequence). Trimming cost V 4 bases and J 9 bases; bases outside gene matches: 10. Using immunoSEQ multiplex PCR, the repertoire was profiled, and TCRdb retains in-frame clones only, with some absent. This table has roughly 48,000 clones, approximately 83% appearing once. The receptor was derived from an adult with an advanced solid tumor such as melanoma, head and neck, liver or kidney cancer. Material: CD4+ or CD8+ T cells sorted from blood, obtained in a trial of the OX40 agonist ivuxolimab. The gene calls are TRBV5-4 and TRBJ2-4, with 10 bases aligning to TRBD1. For the CDR3, the DNA is TGTGCCAGCAGCCCCGACAGGGGGCCGCACGGCATTCAGTACTTC. Its translation: CASSPDRGPHGIQYF.